One and the same sample provided the 24 T cell receptor beta chains below, sequenced in a study of CXCR3-negative and CXCR3-positive naive CD8 T cells. It was by 5' RACE with UMI labels that the TRB cDNA libraries were prepared. TCRdb reprocessed the 5' RACE reads, keeping one entry per CDR3 protein, no DNA. The listing contains roughly 48,000 distinct CDR3 sequences. Sequencing used memory CD8+ T cells from blood. Receptor source: a human donor in good health. Some clones in this sample may be carry-over from other donors' samples.

Here the CDR3 reads CSHRGSHVDGYTF. The genes are TRBV20-1 and TRBJ1-2; the TRBD1 assignment by TCRdb is unverifiable without DNA. CDR1 is DFQATT and CDR2 is SNEGSKA in the germline V gene (reference sequence). The CDR3 totals 13 residues.

The chain is built from TRBV4-3 and TRBJ2-1; TCRdb's assignment of TRBD1 cannot be checked, as there is no DNA. The CDR3 sequence is 16 residues long. Germline V gives CDR1 LGHNA, CDR2 YSLEER. The CDR3 loop is CASSQDTGGVGNEQFF.

The rearrangement joins TRBV4-3 to TRBJ1-1. CDR1 is LGHNA, CDR2 YSLEER, per germline. The CDR3 has 14 residues. This CDR3 is CASSQGLLNTEAFF.

This clonotype is medium-sized by frequency. This chain links TRBV6-4 with TRBJ2-1. This CDR3 is built from 13 residues. Germline lookup yields CDR1 MRHNA and CDR2 SNTAGT. The chain's CDR3 is CASSDDTYNEQFF.

V usage is TRBV27 and J usage is TRBJ2-1. The CDR3 is made up of 15 amino acids. Germline V CDR1 and CDR2: MNHEY, SMNVEV (reference sequence). The CDR3 sequence is CASSLRGSSYNEQFF.

The chain has TRBV20-1 and TRBJ2-7; without DNA, the TCRdb call of TRBD1 cannot be checked. Germline V gene sequence: CDR1 DFQATT, CDR2 SNEGSKA (reference sequence). CDR3 length: 14 residues. This CDR3 is CSAAPRGVRYEQYF.

The chain carries TRBV4-1 and TRBJ2-2; TCRdb names TRBD1, which stays unverified in the absence of DNA. Looked up from germline, CDR1 is MGHRA and CDR2 is YSYEKL. The CDR3 consists of 14 residues. CDR3 region: CASSQDRGLGELFF.

The V and J genes are TRBV5-1 and TRBJ1-1; TCRdb outputs TRBD1, but without DNA this stays unchecked. Germline CDR1 and CDR2: SGHRS and YFSETQ. CDR3 length equals 14 residues. This chain's CDR3 is CASSLEGHHTEAFF.

The genes are TRBV20-1 and TRBJ2-2; TCRdb's assignment of TRBD2 cannot be checked, as there is no DNA. The CDR3 has 18 residues. CDR1 is DFQATT and CDR2 is SNEGSKA in the germline V gene (reference sequence). The CDR3: CSAHSPRSYARDTGELFF.

The chain carries TRBV29-1 and TRBJ1-1; TCRdb's assignment of TRBD1 cannot be checked, as there is no DNA. The CDR3 totals 13 residues. The germline gives CDR1 SQVTM, CDR2 ANQGSEA. This CDR3 reads CSVEDLQGAKAFF.

The chain recombines TRBV29-1 with TRBJ2-7; TCRdb gives TRBD1 as the D gene, but with no DNA this cannot be confirmed. Per germline, CDR1 SQVTM and CDR2 ANQGSEA. The length of the CDR3 is 12 residues. CDR3 residues: CSVAWDAYEQYF.

V is TRBV7-3 and J is TRBJ2-3. Germline V gene lookup returns CDR1 SGHTA and CDR2 FQGTGA. The CDR3 extends over 15 amino acids. The CDR3 loop is CASSFNPSGTDTQYF.

The rearrangement links TRBV29-1 to TRBJ2-7; the TCRdb D gene call, TRBD2, has no DNA to confirm it. This CDR3 is built from 15 residues. The germline CDR1 and CDR2 sequences are SQVTM and ANQGSEA. The CDR3 here is CSVGSAGVSSYEQYF.

This chain connects TRBV15 to TRBJ2-5; TCRdb's D call of TRBD1 is untestable without DNA. The CDR3 is 15 residues long. CDR1 and CDR2 (germline): LNHNV, YYDKDF (reference sequence). The CDR3 region is CATSSLDRGQETQYF. Supplemented by reference TRBV15 and TRBJ2-5, the full variable domain reads DAMVIQNPRYQVTQFGKPVTLSCSQTLNHNVMYWYQQKSSQAPKLLFHYYDKDFNNEADTPDNFQSRRPNTSFCFLDIRSPGLGDTAMYLCATSSLDRGQETQYFGPGTRLLVL.

The chain has TRBV29-1 and TRBJ2-7. Germline values: CDR1 SQVTM, CDR2 ANQGSEA. The length of the CDR3 is 13 residues. The CDR3 spells CSVLTGSSYEQYF.

The rearrangement links TRBV15 to TRBJ2-1; there is no DNA to check the TCRdb D call of TRBD2. Germline V lookup: CDR1 LNHNV, CDR2 YYDKDF (reference sequence). The CDR3 extends over 18 amino acids. This chain's CDR3 is CATSRGGLGLAGYNEQFF.

This chain joins TRBV19 and TRBJ2-7; TCRdb's D call, TRBD1, is unchecked because there is no DNA. The CDR3 has 15 residues. CDR1 is LNHDA and CDR2 is SQIVND in the germline V gene (reference sequence). The CDR3 spells CASSMPLDNRYEQYF.

Considering frequency, this clonotype is large. The chain employs TRBV6-2 or TRBV6-3 and TRBJ2-2; TCRdb gives TRBD1 as the D gene, but with no DNA this cannot be confirmed. The CDR3 consists of 13 residues. Per the germline V gene, CDR1 is MNHEY and CDR2 is SVGEGT. CDR3 in amino acids: CASRATETGELFF.

The CDR3 sequence is CASSQEAALPETSEQYF. This chain connects TRBV4-2 to TRBJ2-7. The CDR3 runs to 17 residues. Germline CDR1 is LGHNA and CDR2 is YNFKEQ.

The chain combines TRBV2 with TRBJ2-7. There are 12 residues in the CDR3. Germline lookup yields CDR1 SNHLY and CDR2 FYNNEI. This chain's CDR3 is CASASSSYEQYF.

The J gene is TRBJ2-7, the V gene TRBV6-2 or TRBV6-3. There are 14 residues in the CDR3. CDR1 and CDR2 from the germline V gene are MNHEY and SVGEGT. CDR3: CASSYGTEPREQYF.

The CDR3 sequence: CASSPDRANQPQHF. V usage is TRBV6-5 and J usage is TRBJ1-5; with no DNA, the TCRdb D assignment of TRBD1 cannot be verified. CDR1 is MNHEY and CDR2 is SVGAGI in the germline V gene. This CDR3 spans 14 amino acids.

This sequence joins TRBV25-1 and TRBJ2-7; TCRdb reports TRBD1, a call that lacks DNA to check it against. Germline V gives CDR1 MGHDK, CDR2 SYGVNS. The CDR3 totals 14 residues. The CDR3 here is CASRGQGELYEQYF.

This chain connects TRBV6-6 to TRBJ2-7; checking the TCRdb D call of TRBD1 is not possible without DNA. Germline assignment: CDR1 MNHNY and CDR2 SVGAGI (reference sequence). The CDR3 spans 11 residues. CDR3 loop: CASTPGSEQYF.